The 30 T cell receptor beta chains presented below share a single source sample, sequenced in a study of STAT3 mutations in large granular lymphocyte leukemia. Study conclusions and caveats: In T-cell large granular lymphocyte leukemia, about half of patients showed multiple immunodominant subclonotypes.

No antigens are known for them. Sequenced by immunoSEQ multiplex PCR; TCRdb stores in-frame clones only, minus some. The table shows tens of thousands of clones, with 86% occurring only once. The specimen was peripheral blood mononuclear cells. These receptors originate from a man between 60 and 70 years old with T-cell large granular lymphocyte leukemia. Some clones in this sample may be carry-over from other donors' samples.

This sequence joins TRBV27 and TRBJ2-1; 11 nucleotides match TRBD2. CDR3 size: 15 residues. V lost 3 bases, J lost 3 bases, and 1 base stayed unmatched. CDR1 is MNHEY and CDR2 is SMNVEV in the germline V gene (reference sequence). CDR3 region: CASSLGLAVYNEQFF. DNA of the CDR3: TGTGCCAGCAGTTTGGGACTAGCGGTCTACAATGAGCAGTTCTTC.

The chain employs TRBV27 and TRBJ1-1, with a possible D match to TRBD1 (5 bases). The CDR3 length is 14 residues. CDR1 is MNHEY and CDR2 is SMNVEV in the germline V gene (reference sequence). V was shortened by 2 bases and J by 2 bases, with 9 bases between the two germline ends. The DNA for the CDR3 is TGTGCCAGCAGTTTAGGTAGGGGTAACACTGAAGCTTTCTTT. Translation: CASSLGRGNTEAFF.

This clone has only a few counts. V usage is TRBV4-2 and J usage is TRBJ2-5; weak D call: TRBD2 (6 bases). The CDR3 has 16 amino acids. Per the germline V gene, CDR1 is LGHNA and CDR2 is YNFKEQ. Trimming removed 2 bases at V and 5 bases at J, with 18 bases between. The chain's CDR3 is CASSQTRAGLGETQYF. DNA of the CDR3: TGTGCCAGCAGCCAAACACGAGCGGGTTTGGGCGAGACCCAGTACTTC.

The chain carries TRBV6-6 and TRBJ2-5, with D unresolved. This CDR3 region has 14 residues. The germline V gene has CDR1 MNHNY and CDR2 SVGAGI (reference sequence). Trimming left V 4 bases short and J 3 bases short, with 12 bases between. CDR3 protein: CASSSGRVKETQYF. DNA for the CDR3: TGTGCCAGCAGTTCGGGCAGAGTTAAAGAGACCCAGTACTTC.

The CDR3 loop is CASSLGVDYEQYF. CDR3 nucleotides: TGTGCCAGCAGCCTGGGGGTGGACTACGAGCAGTACTTC. The chain joins TRBV6-6 to TRBJ2-7; D tentatively reads TRBD1 or TRBD2 (5 bases each). Trimming shortened V by 6 bases and J by 3 bases, and 12 bases separated the two germline ends. Germline-derived CDR1 and CDR2 are MNHNY and SVGAGI (reference sequence). The CDR3 length is 13 residues.

V is TRBV7-9 and J is TRBJ1-5; 7 bases are a match to TRBD1. Germline-derived CDR1 and CDR2 are SEHNR and FQNEAQ (reference sequence). J lost 2 bases, V lost 5 bases, and 6 bases had no gene match. This CDR3 is 15 amino acids long. The CDR3 protein is CASSQGDFGNQPQHF. The CDR3, as DNA: TGTGCCAGCAGCCAGGGGGATTTTGGCAATCAGCCCCAGCATTTT. Complete variable domain (other parts from reference TRBV7-9 and TRBJ1-5): DTGVSQNPRHKITKRGQNVTFRCDPISEHNRLYWYRQTLGQGPEFLTYFQNEAQLEKSRLLSDRFSAERPKGSFSTLEIQRTEQGDSAMYLCASSQGDFGNQPQHFGDGTRLSIL.

This chain connects TRBV11-2 to TRBJ2-7, with a weak D call TRBD1 (5 bases). The CDR3 is 14 residues long. The germline gives CDR1 SGHAT, CDR2 FQNNGV. Trimming shortened V by 4 bases and J by 4 bases, and 14 bases separated the two germline ends. The CDR3 sequence is CASSYNPQGYEQYF. The CDR3 region has the DNA TGTGCCAGCAGCTACAACCCCCAGGGTTACGAGCAGTACTTC. Combining the CDR3 with reference TRBV11-2 and TRBJ2-7 gives the whole variable domain EAGVAQSPRYKIIEKRQSVAFWCNPISGHATLYWYQQILGQGPKLLIQFQNNGVVDDSQLPKDRFSAERLKGVDSTLKIQPAKLEDSAVYLCASSYNPQGYEQYFGPGTRLTVT.

The J gene is TRBJ2-2, the V gene TRBV5-1; D remains ambiguous. Germline V CDR1 and CDR2: SGHRS, YFSETQ. CDR3 length: 13 residues. Trimming shortened V by 2 bases and J by 5 bases, and 7 bases separated the two germline ends. CDR3 bases: TGCGCCAGCAGCTTTAAAGGGACCGGGGAGCTGTTTTTT. This encodes CASSFKGTGELFF.

This chain links TRBV25-1 with TRBJ2-2; D perhaps matches TRBD1 (6 bases). The CDR3 contains 14 residues. Germline values: CDR1 MGHDK, CDR2 SYGVNS. Deletions cut 5 bases from V and 5 bases from J, with 12 bases between. The CDR3 reads CASSIQGRTGELFF. CDR3 bases: TGTGCCAGCAGTATACAGGGTAGAACCGGGGAGCTGTTTTTT.

The chain is built from TRBV5-4 and TRBJ2-5, with unresolved D. V shed 1 base and J shed 5 bases, with 6 bases lying between them. The CDR3 extends over 12 amino acids. Germline CDR1 is SGHNT and CDR2 is YYREEE (reference sequence). In DNA form, the CDR3 reads TGTGCCAGCAGCTTGCCCCGGGAGACCCAGTACTTC. Encoded protein: CASSLPRETQYF.

The chain links TRBV6-5 to TRBJ1-6; D may be TRBD1 (6 bases). This CDR3 region has 15 residues. The V end was cut by 6 bases, the J end by 1 base, with 10 bases between. Germline V gene data show CDR1 as MNHEY and CDR2 as SVGAGI. CDR3 bases: TGTGCCAGCAGGGGGCAGGGGTCCTATAATTCACCCCTCCACTTT. Translation gives CASRGQGSYNSPLHF.

The J gene is TRBJ2-1, the V gene TRBV4-2; TRBD2 is a possible D gene (6 bases). V was clipped by 0 bases and J by 5 bases, with 11 bases between them. Germline V gene lookup returns CDR1 LGHNA and CDR2 YNFKEQ. The CDR3 contains 15 residues. The CDR3 DNA reads as TGTGCCAGCAGCCAAGACTGGGACTTCGACAATGAGCAGTTCTTC. It encodes CASSQDWDFDNEQFF.

V usage is TRBV29-1 and J usage is TRBJ2-7, with D possibly being TRBD1 (5 bases). The CDR3 consists of 12 residues. Trimming took 2 bases from V and 3 from J, leaving 8 bases between them. In germline, CDR1 is SQVTM, CDR2 ANQGSEA. CDR3 coding DNA: TGCAGCGTTGAAAGTCAGGGCTACGAGCAGTACTTC. Translating gives CSVESQGYEQYF.

The CDR3 protein is CAAHGQGPSPYEQYF. CDR3 bases: TGTGCCGCCCACGGCCAGGGACCTTCTCCCTACGAGCAGTACTTC. V and J are TRBV5-4 and TRBJ2-7; D tentatively reads TRBD1 or TRBD2 (5 bases each). The CDR3 has 15 residues. Germline assignment: CDR1 SGHNT and CDR2 YYREEE (reference sequence). Trimming took 10 bases from V and 2 from J, leaving 22 bases between them.

The chain employs TRBV5-1 and TRBJ2-1, with D possibly being TRBD2 (6 bases). This CDR3 has 14 residues. CDR1 SGHRS and CDR2 YFSETQ come from the germline V gene. Trimming took 0 bases from V and 5 from J, leaving 9 bases between them. CDR3 sequence (DNA): TGCGCCAGCAGCTTGGAGGCTAGCGACAATGAGCAGTTCTTC. This encodes CASSLEASDNEQFF.

V gene TRBV11-2 combines with J gene TRBJ1-1; 8 bases line up with TRBD1. Germline trimming cut 2 bases from V and 8 bases from J; bases unmatched to any gene: 4. The CDR3 is 13 residues long. Per germline, CDR1 SGHAT and CDR2 FQNNGV. Here the CDR3 DNA reads TGTGCCAGCAGCTTATCAGGACAGGGCGAAGCTTTCTTT. It is translated as CASSLSGQGEAFF.

J is TRBJ2-3 and V is TRBV5-1; tentatively, D is TRBD1 or TRBD2 (5 bases each). This CDR3 has 13 residues. Trimming removed 3 bases from V and 6 bases from J, with 11 bases in between. Germline V gives CDR1 SGHRS, CDR2 YFSETQ. CDR3 sequence reads: CASSSEGRDTQYF. The CDR3 bases are TGCGCCAGCAGCTCCGAGGGGCGTGATACGCAGTATTTT.

The chain combines TRBV27 with TRBJ1-6; 9 nucleotides match TRBD1. CDR1 MNHEY and CDR2 SMNVEV come from the germline V gene (reference sequence). This CDR3 has 11 amino acids. V lost 6 bases, J lost 18 bases, and 6 bases stayed unmatched. The CDR3 loop reads CASSPRDRAHF. In DNA, the CDR3 is TGTGCCAGCAGCCCCCGGGACAGGGCCCACTTT.

The gene calls are TRBV29-1 and TRBJ2-7, with D hard to call. CDR1 is SQVTM, CDR2 ANQGSEA, per germline. Between the trimmed V and J ends, which lost 8 bases and 3 bases, there was a span of 14 bases. This CDR3 has 12 residues. The CDR3 DNA reads TGCAGCATCCGAAGTGGAAGCTACGAGCAGTACTTC. Translated: CSIRSGSYEQYF.

The CDR3 DNA follows: TGTGCCAGCAGCCGACAGGGAGGGGATTACAATGAGCAGTTCTTC. The encoded protein is CASSRQGGDYNEQFF. The chain couples TRBV5-4 to TRBJ2-1, with D possibly being TRBD1 or TRBD2 (7 bases each). The CDR3 length is 15 residues. Germline V lookup: CDR1 SGHNT, CDR2 YYREEE (reference sequence). Trimming stripped 4 bases from V and 4 bases from J, with 15 bases between.

CDR3 nucleotide sequence: TGCGCCAGCAGCCAACGGAATAGCGGGAGGGCGGGGAGCTCCTACGAGCAGTACTTC. Translation gives CASSQRNSGRAGSSYEQYF. V usage is TRBV4-1 and J usage is TRBJ2-7, with 11 nucleotides matching TRBD2. V gave up 2 bases and J gave up 0 bases; unmatched junction bases: 12. Germline CDR1 and CDR2: MGHRA and YSYEKL. The CDR3 covers 19 residues.

The chain combines TRBV5-1 with TRBJ1-1; no reliable D call. Germline V lookup: CDR1 SGHRS, CDR2 YFSETQ. This CDR3 is 13 amino acids long. V was shortened by 2 bases and J by 0 bases, with 5 bases between the two germline ends. The CDR3 bases are TGCGCCAGCAGCTTAAGAATGAACACTGAAGCTTTCTTT. Amino acids: CASSLRMNTEAFF.

This clone is medium-sized. This sequence joins TRBV27 and TRBJ2-7; 12 bases line up with TRBD2. J gave up 6 bases and V 0 bases, and 3 bases lay outside the gene matches. This CDR3 is built from 15 residues. Germline V gene lookup returns CDR1 MNHEY and CDR2 SMNVEV (reference sequence). CDR3 sequence (DNA): TGTGCCAGCAGTTTATCGACTAGCGGGAGTGGCGAGCAGTACTTC. Residues: CASSLSTSGSGEQYF.

This sequence joins TRBV5-1 and TRBJ1-1, with D possibly TRBD1 on 5 matching bases. CDR3 size: 14 residues. Germline CDR1 is SGHRS and CDR2 is YFSETQ. Trimming removed 2 bases at V and 5 bases at J, with 13 bases between. The CDR3 here is CASSLARGRTEAFF. DNA for the CDR3: TGCGCCAGCAGCTTAGCTAGGGGTAGAACTGAAGCTTTCTTT.

This chain links TRBV4-3 with TRBJ1-5; no clear D. Germline values: CDR1 LGHNA, CDR2 YSLEER. CDR3 length: 13 residues. Trimming pared 2 bases from V and 6 bases from J, leaving 8 bases between. The CDR3 bases are TGCGCCAGCAGCCAATCCTGGGGTCAGCCCCAGCATTTT. Translating it yields CASSQSWGQPQHF.

The CDR3 nucleotides are TGTGCCAGCAGTGAAGGTCGGCGGAAACTGTTTTTT. Its translation is CASSEGRRKLFF. This chain connects TRBV2 to TRBJ1-4; D unresolved. Looked up from germline, CDR1 is SNHLY and CDR2 is FYNNEI. The CDR3 has 12 amino acids. Trimming removed 1 base at V and 11 bases at J, with 8 bases between.

The DNA for the CDR3 is TGTGCCAGCGCGATCCGGGCGTACAATGAGCAGTTCTTC. It yields the protein CASAIRAYNEQFF. The V call is TRBV7-3, the J call TRBJ2-1; no definite D call. Germline CDR1 and CDR2: SGHTA and FQGTGA. V gave up 8 bases and J gave up 4 bases, with 12 bases separating them. CDR3 length equals 13 residues.

This chain links TRBV4-1 with TRBJ1-2; D not certain. CDR3 length: 15 residues. Germline CDR1 MGHRA, CDR2 YSYEKL. Trimming cost V 1 base and J 8 bases, with 17 bases left between them. This chain's CDR3 is CASSQARSPAGGYTF. The CDR3 DNA is TGCGCCAGCAGCCAAGCTAGGTCGCCAGCCGGGGGCTACACCTTC.

The chain uses TRBV5-1 and TRBJ2-1, with 7 bases identical to TRBD1. Germline V gene sequence: CDR1 SGHRS, CDR2 YFSETQ. V lost 2 bases, J lost 5 bases, and 7 bases stayed unmatched. The CDR3 covers 15 residues. The CDR3 loop is CASSFTDRANNEQFF. As DNA, the CDR3 is TGCGCCAGCAGCTTCACTGACAGGGCGAACAATGAGCAGTTCTTC. The full variable domain, its missing parts supplied by reference TRBV5-1 and TRBJ2-1, is KAGVTQTPRYLIKTRGQQVTLSCSPISGHRSVSWYQQTPGQGLQFLFEYFSETQRNKGNFPGRFSGRQFSNSRSEMNVSTLELGDSALYLCASSFTDRANNEQFFGPGTRLTVL.

The V call is TRBV5-1, the J call TRBJ2-1; TRBD2 agrees at 11 bases. The CDR3 runs 16 residues. Losses at the gene ends were 3 bases for V and 5 bases for J; bases not matched to a gene: 7. Germline CDR1 is SGHRS and CDR2 is YFSETQ. The CDR3 here is CASSSPGLAAHNEQFF. In nucleotides, the CDR3 is TGCGCCAGCAGCTCTCCGGGACTAGCGGCCCACAATGAGCAGTTCTTC.